The subject of this entry is one TCR beta chain. This clonotype has more than one count but fewer than ten. The antigen this receptor binds is unknown. No qualities accompany the bases; no much larger clone lies one base away. Receptors were amplified or captured by 5' RACE. Sequenced using an Illumina HiSeq 2500. A second PCR of roughly 6 to 12 cycles was performed with a sample-barcoded 5' primer and a J-beta primer mix. A unique molecular identifier was introduced onto each TCR beta cDNA molecule by a template-switch 5' adaptor carrying 12 random nucleotides. Each sample yielded at least 2.5 million CDR3-containing paired-end reads. The Mint cDNA synthesis kit, primed by a TRBC-specific oligonucleotide, was used to synthesize first-strand cDNA from all RNA. After uracil-DNA glycosylase treatment, a first 18-cycle PCR used universal primers M1SS and BC2_uni_R on all cDNA. On the authors' methods: Normalization of each sample was performed by random selection of 1 million high-quality reads, each carrying a distinct molecular identifier. Reads with shared molecular identifiers were discarded instead of being binned into consensus sequences. MiTCR, run with a Q25 quality threshold and the strictest error-elimination algorithm, handled CDR3 identification, clonotype clustering and error correction. A nonparametric unseen species model with Euler transformation was used to estimate lower-bound total TCR beta diversity. TCRdb applied fastp at Q25 and MiXCR to the public reads, then kept only in-frame beta chains. Duplicate CDR3 protein sequences are folded into a single record with the most common DNA and genes. These V and J calls originate from TCRdb's pipeline instead of the authors' own analysis. The sample data list around 990,000 distinct CDR3 sequences, and 35% to 40% of these were observed just once. Clones ranked in the top ten supply roughly 14% of the sample.

Including cysteine and phenylalanine, the CDR3 has 17 amino acids. The DNA shown is the 51-base CDR3, in frame from base 1. Trimming removed 0 bases from V and 5 bases from J, leaving 17 bases between the germline ends. CDR1 and CDR2 are drawn from the germline V gene: LGHNA, YNFKEQ. The approximately 40 donors, aged 6 to 90 years, were systemically healthy Caucasian individuals from Russia. Approximately 10 milliliters of peripheral blood were collected from each donor into EDTA-treated Vacutainer tubes. Ficoll-Paque density-gradient centrifugation was used to isolate PBMCs, with at least 6.5 million per sample. Total RNA was extracted from PBMCs with Trizol reagent, with at least 5 micrograms obtained per sample. For every donor, flow cytometry on a PBMC aliquot measured the percentage of naive CD45RAhigh/CD27high T cells. The data belong to a study of blood T cells in healthy people across ages (dated by TCRdb to the mid-2010s). For the study in its entirety: In model experiments, roughly one uniquely barcoded TCR beta cDNA molecule per two T cells was captured by template switching. To track age-related changes in TCR beta repertoire diversity, the study relied on deep sequencing normalized with unique cDNA molecular identifiers. Donors were grouped into four age groups: young (average 16 years), middle-aged (under 40), aged (around 60) and long-lived (approximately 75). To avoid experimental bias, donors of different ages were distributed randomly across sequencing lanes. For two donors (one aged 18 to 29 and one aged 80 or older), the study analyzed two additional independent replicas of 1 million unique cDNA reads from the same blood draw.

Study-level results and caveats: The long-lived group showed more naive CD4+ T cells, fewer expanded clones and increased TCR diversity than the aged group, suggesting age selection. Bulk unsorted PBMC profiling prevented conclusive comparison of naive and antigen-experienced compartments. Because donor CMV infection status was unknown, age-related changes in expanded clonotypes were potentially confounded. The percentage of naive T cells measured by flow cytometry correlated strongly with observed TCR beta diversity. Observed TCR beta diversity per million T cells fell roughly linearly with age, and a significant reduction was already apparent by age around 44. Total diversity estimates from one million sequenced T cells were considered lower bounds and underestimates.

The sequence was collected from a man between 18 and 29 years old in good health. The sequenced material came from blood. This receptor chain uses TRBV4-2 and TRBJ2-1; the D region possibly corresponds to TRBD1 (5 bases align). The CDR3 in this case is CASSQDKVETVNNEQFF. The DNA reads TGTGCCAGCAGCCAAGATAAAGTCGAGACAGTAAACAATGAGCAGTTCTTC.